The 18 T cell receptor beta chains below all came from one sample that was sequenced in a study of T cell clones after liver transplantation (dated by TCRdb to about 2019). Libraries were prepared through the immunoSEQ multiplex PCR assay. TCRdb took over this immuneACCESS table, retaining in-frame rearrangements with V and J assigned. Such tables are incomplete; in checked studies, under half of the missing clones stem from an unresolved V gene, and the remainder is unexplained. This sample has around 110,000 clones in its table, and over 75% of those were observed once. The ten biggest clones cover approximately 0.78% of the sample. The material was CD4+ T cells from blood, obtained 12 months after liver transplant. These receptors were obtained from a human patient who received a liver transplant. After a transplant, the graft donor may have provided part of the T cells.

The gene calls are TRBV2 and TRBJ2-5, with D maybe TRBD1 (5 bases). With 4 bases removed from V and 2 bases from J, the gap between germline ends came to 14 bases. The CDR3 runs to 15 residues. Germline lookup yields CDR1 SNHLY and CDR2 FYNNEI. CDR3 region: CASSVNRNIQETQYF. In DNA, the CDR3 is TGTGCCAGCAGTGTCAACAGGAATATACAAGAGACCCAGTACTTC.

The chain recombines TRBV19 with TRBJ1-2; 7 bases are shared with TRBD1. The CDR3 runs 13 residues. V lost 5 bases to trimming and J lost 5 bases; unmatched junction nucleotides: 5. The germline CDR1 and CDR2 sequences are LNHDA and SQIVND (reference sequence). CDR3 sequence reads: CASSFKGAYGYTF. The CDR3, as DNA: TGTGCCAGTAGTTTTAAGGGGGCTTATGGCTACACCTTC. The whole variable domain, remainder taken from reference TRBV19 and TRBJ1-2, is DGGITQSPKYLFRKEGQNVTLSCEQNLNHDAMYWYRQDPGQGLRLIYYSQIVNDFQKGDIAEGYSVSREKKESFPLTVTSAQKNPTAFYLCASSFKGAYGYTFGSGTRLTVV.

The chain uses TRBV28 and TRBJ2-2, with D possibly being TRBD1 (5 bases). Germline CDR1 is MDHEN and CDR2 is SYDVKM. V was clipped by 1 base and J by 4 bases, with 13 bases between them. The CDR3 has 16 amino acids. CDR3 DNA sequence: TGTGCCAGCAGTTTATCAAGGACAAGACCCACCGGGGAGCTGTTTTTT. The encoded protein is CASSLSRTRPTGELFF.

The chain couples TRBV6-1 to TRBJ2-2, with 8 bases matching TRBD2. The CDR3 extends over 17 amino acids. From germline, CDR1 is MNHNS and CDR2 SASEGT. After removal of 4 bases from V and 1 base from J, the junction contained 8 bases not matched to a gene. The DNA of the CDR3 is TGTGCCAGCAGTGCCCTAAGCGGGAGTGGGAACACCGGGGAGCTGTTTTTT. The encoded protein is CASSALSGSGNTGELFF.

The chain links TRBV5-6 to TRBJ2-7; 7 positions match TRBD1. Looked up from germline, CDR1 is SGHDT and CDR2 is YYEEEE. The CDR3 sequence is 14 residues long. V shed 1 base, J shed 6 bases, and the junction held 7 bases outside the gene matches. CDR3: CASSLTGTEVEQYF. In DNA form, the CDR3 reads TGTGCCAGCAGCTTGACCGGGACAGAAGTCGAGCAGTACTTC.

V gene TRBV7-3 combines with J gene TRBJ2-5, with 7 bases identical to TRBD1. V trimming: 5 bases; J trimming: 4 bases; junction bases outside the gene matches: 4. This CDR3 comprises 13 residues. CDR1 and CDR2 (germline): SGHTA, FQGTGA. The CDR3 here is CASSLNRGETQYF. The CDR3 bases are TGTGCCAGCAGCCTCAACAGGGGAGAGACCCAGTACTTC.

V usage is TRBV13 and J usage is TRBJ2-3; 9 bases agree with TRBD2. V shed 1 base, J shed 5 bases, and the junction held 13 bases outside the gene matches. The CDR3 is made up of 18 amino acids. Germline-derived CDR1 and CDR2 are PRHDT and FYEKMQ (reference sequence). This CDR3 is CASSLVLPLAGARDTQYF. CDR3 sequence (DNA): TGTGCCAGCAGCTTAGTTCTTCCGTTAGCGGGAGCAAGAGATACGCAGTATTTT.

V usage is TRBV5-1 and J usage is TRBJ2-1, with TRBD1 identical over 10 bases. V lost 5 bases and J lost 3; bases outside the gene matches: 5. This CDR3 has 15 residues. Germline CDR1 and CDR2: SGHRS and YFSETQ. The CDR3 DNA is TGCGCCAGCAGGACCGGGACAGGGGTCTACAATGAGCAGTTCTTC. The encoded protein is CASRTGTGVYNEQFF.

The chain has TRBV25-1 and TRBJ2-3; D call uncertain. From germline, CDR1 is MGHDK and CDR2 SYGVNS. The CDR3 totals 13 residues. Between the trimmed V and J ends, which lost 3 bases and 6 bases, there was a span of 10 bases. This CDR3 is CASSDGIGDTQYF. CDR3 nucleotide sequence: TGTGCCAGCAGTGATGGAATTGGGGATACGCAGTATTTT.

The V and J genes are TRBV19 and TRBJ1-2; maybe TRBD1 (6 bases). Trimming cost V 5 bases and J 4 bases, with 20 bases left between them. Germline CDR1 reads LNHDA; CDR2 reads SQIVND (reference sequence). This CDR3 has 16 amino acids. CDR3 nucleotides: TGTGCCAGTAGTGCCCGGACAGCAAGAGGAACCTATGGCTACACCTTC. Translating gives CASSARTARGTYGYTF.

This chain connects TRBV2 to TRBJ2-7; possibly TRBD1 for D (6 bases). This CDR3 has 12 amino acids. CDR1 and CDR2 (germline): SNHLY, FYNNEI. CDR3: CAQGPTRYEQYF. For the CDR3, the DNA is TGTGCACAGGGCCCCACTCGATACGAGCAGTACTTC.

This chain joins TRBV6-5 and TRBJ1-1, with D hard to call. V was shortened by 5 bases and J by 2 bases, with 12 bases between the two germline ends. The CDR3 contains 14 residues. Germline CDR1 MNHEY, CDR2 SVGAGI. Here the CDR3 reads CASSRRVTNTEAFF. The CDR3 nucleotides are TGTGCCAGCAGTCGACGGGTTACAAACACTGAAGCTTTCTTT.

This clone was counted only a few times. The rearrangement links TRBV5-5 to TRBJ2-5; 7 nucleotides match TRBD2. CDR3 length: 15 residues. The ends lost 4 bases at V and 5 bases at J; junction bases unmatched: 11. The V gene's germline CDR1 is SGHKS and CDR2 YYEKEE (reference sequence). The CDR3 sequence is CASSLLAGPQETQYF. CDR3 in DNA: TGTGCCAGCAGCCTCTTAGCGGGCCCCCAGGAGACCCAGTACTTC. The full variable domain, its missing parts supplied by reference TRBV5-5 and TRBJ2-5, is DAGVTQSPTHLIKTRGQQVTLRCSPISGHKSVSWYQQVLGQGPQFIFQYYEKEERGRGNFPDRFSARQFPNYSSELNVNALLLGDSALYLCASSLLAGPQETQYFGPGTRLLVL.

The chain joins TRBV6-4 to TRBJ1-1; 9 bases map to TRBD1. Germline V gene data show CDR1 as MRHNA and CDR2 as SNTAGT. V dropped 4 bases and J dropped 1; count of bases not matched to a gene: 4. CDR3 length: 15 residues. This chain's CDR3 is CASSVLQGANTEAFF. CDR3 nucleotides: TGTGCCAGCAGTGTCCTACAGGGGGCGAACACTGAAGCTTTCTTT.

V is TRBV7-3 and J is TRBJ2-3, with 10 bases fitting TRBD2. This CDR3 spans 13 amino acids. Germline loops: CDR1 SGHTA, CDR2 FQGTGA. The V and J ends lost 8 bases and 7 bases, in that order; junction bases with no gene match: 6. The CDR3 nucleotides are TGTGCCAGCCAAGCGGGAGGGGGTCATACGCAGTATTTT. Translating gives CASQAGGGHTQYF.

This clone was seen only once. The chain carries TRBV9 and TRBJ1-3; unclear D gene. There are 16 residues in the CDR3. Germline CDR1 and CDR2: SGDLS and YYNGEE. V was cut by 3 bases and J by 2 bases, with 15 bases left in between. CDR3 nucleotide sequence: TGTGCCAGCAGCGGACGGCCGACGGGGACTGGAAACACCATATATTTT. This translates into CASSGRPTGTGNTIYF. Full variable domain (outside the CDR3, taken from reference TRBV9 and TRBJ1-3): DSGVTQTPKHLITATGQRVTLRCSPRSGDLSVYWYQQSLDQGLQFLIQYYNGEERAKGNILERFSAQQFPDLHSELNLSSLELGDSALYFCASSGRPTGTGNTIYFGEGSWLTVV.

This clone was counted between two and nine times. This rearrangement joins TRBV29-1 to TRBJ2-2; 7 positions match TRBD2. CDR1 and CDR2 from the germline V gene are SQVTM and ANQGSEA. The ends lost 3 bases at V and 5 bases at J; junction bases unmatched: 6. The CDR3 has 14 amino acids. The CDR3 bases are TGCAGCGTTGAGCGGGAGCCTAGGACCGGGGAGCTGTTTTTT. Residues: CSVEREPRTGELFF.

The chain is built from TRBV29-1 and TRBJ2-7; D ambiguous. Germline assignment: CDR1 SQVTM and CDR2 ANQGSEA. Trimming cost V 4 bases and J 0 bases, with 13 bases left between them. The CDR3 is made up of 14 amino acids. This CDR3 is CSVGGSAVSYEQYF. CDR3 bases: TGCAGCGTTGGAGGTTCGGCCGTCTCCTACGAGCAGTACTTC.